The clone carrying this T cell receptor beta chain appeared many times. The investigators amplified TCR beta CDR3 regions from RNA transcripts. TCR CDR3 underwent first-round RT-PCR with the HTBI primer set. TCRdb re-derived calls from the multiplex PCR reads in MiXCR, one entry per CDR3 protein. Here the sample spans about 520,000 distinct CDR3 sequences, approximately 24% being singletons. This sample is part of a study of T cells in Graves' hyperthyroidism and ophthalmopathy. Study information: Peripheral blood was obtained at initial diagnosis, preceding any treatment.

Duration under 3 months, a NOSPECS grade of at least 4, and a Clinical Activity Score of at least 3 characterized the ophthalmopathy patients. Uncontrolled infections, other autoimmune diseases, pregnancy or lactation led to exclusion of patients. Each diagnosis was grounded in clinical symptoms, serum thyroxine and TRAb, thyroid ultrasound, and orbital computed tomography. The receptor's source is a woman aged 25 to 39 with Graves' ophthalmopathy. Sequences were obtained from blood.

The CDR3 region is CASRTYGTASYGYTF. CDR3 bases: TGTGCCAGCAGAACCTACGGGACAGCGTCCTATGGCTACACCTTC. The V gene is TRBV12-3 or TRBV12-4, the J gene TRBJ1-2; TRBD1 aligns across 7 bases. The CDR3 is 15 residues long. Unmatched junction bases numbered 11, after V lost 6 bases and J lost 4 bases.